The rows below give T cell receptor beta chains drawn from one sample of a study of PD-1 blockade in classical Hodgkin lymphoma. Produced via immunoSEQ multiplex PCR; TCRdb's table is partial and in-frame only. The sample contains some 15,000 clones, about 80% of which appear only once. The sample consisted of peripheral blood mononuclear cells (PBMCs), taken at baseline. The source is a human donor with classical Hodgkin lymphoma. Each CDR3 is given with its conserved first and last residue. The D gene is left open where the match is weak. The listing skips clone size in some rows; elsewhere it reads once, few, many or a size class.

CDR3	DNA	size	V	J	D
CASSLRQGPLHF	TGTGCCAGCAGCTTGCGACAGGGGCCCCTCCACTTT	few	TRBV7-8	TRBJ1-6	TRBD1
CASSQGQGGISPLHF	TGTGCCAGCTCACAGGGACAAGGGGGAATTTCACCCCTCCACTTT	NA	TRBV18	TRBJ1-6	NA
CASGPGLGDTDTQYF	TGTGCTAGTGGCCCAGGGTTGGGGGACACAGATACGCAGTATTTT	NA	TRBV12-5	TRBJ2-3	NA
CASSQDYQDYTDTQYF	TGCGCCAGCAGCCAAGATTATCAGGACTACACAGATACGCAGTATTTT	NA	TRBV4-3	TRBJ2-3	NA
CAISGSGLAGYGETQYF	TGTGCCATCAGTGGATCCGGACTAGCGGGCTACGGAGAGACCCAGTACTTC	NA	TRBV10-3	TRBJ2-5	TRBD2
CATSNDRARQETQYF	TGTGCCACCAGCAACGACAGGGCTCGCCAAGAGACCCAGTACTTC	NA	TRBV15	TRBJ2-5	TRBD1
CASSRDYRITDTQYF	TGTGCCAGCAGCCGGGACTACAGAATCACAGATACGCAGTATTTT	NA	TRBV4-2	TRBJ2-3	TRBD2
CASSRFRRGIQKGEQFF	TGTGCCAGCAGCCGGTTCCGCAGGGGGATACAAAAGGGTGAGCAGTTCTTC	NA	TRBV7-8	TRBJ2-1	TRBD1
CASSPMTGSNEQYF	TGTGCCAGCAGTCCGATGACAGGGAGCAACGAGCAGTACTTC	NA	TRBV7-3	TRBJ2-7	TRBD1
CASRRLAGEYEQYF	TGTGCCAGCAGACGACTAGCGGGGGAGTACGAGCAGTACTTC	NA	TRBV28	TRBJ2-7	TRBD2
CSVGGTGQETQYF	TGCAGCGTTGGCGGGACGGGGCAAGAGACCCAGTACTTC	NA	TRBV29-1	TRBJ2-5	NA
CASSKDEGGDRGDTQYF	TGTGCCAGCAGCAAAGATGAAGGGGGTGACCGGGGAGATACGCAGTATTTT	once	TRBV21-1	TRBJ2-3	NA
CASSLGQERTEAFF	TGTGCCAGCAGCCTCGGACAGGAACGGACTGAAGCTTTCTTT	NA	TRBV7-9	TRBJ1-1	TRBD1
CASSLARDNYGYTF	TGTGCCAGCAGCTTAGCCCGGGACAACTATGGCTACACCTTC	NA	TRBV7-8	TRBJ1-2	NA
CASSLLPGELFF	TGTGCCAGCAGCTTGCTCCCCGGGGAGCTGTTTTTT	NA	TRBV5-6	TRBJ2-2	NA
CASGSSYEQYF	TGTGCCAGCGGGAGCTCCTACGAGCAGTACTTC	once	TRBV11-2	TRBJ2-7	NA
CASSHPVRDYGYTF	TGCGCCAGCAGCCATCCAGTCAGGGACTATGGCTACACCTTC	NA	TRBV4-1	TRBJ1-2	NA
CASSFAPGQGAYEQYF	TGCGCCAGCAGCTTTGCACCGGGACAGGGGGCCTACGAGCAGTACTTC	NA	TRBV5-1	TRBJ2-7	TRBD1
CASSDRWMGGRPYEQYF	TGTGCCAGCAGTGATAGGTGGATGGGGGGCCGTCCCTACGAGCAGTACTTC	once	TRBV2	TRBJ2-7	NA
CASSLKRRSGEAFF	TGTGCCAGCAGCTTAAAGCGCAGGAGCGGTGAAGCTTTCTTT	NA	TRBV7-9	TRBJ1-1	NA
CASSPRVTGSSYGYTF	TGCGCCAGCAGCCCCCGTGTGACAGGGTCTAGCTATGGCTACACCTTC	NA	TRBV5-1	TRBJ1-2	TRBD1
CASSLFSYTEAFF	TGTGCCAGCAGCTTATTCAGTTACACTGAAGCTTTCTTT	NA	TRBV7-3	TRBJ1-1	NA
CASSFESLHF	TGTGCCAGCAGCTTTGAATCCCTCCACTTT	NA	TRBV7-9	TRBJ1-6	NA
CASSPAGPKRLMNTEAFF	TGTGCCAGCAGCCCAGCCGGGCCAAAGCGACTAATGAACACTGAAGCTTTCTTT	NA	TRBV11-2	TRBJ1-1	NA
CSVLGGRGETQYF	TGCAGCGTTCTTGGAGGGAGGGGAGAGACCCAGTACTTC	NA	TRBV29-1	TRBJ2-5	TRBD2
CASSENLGSGYEQYF	TGTGCCAGCAGTGAAAATCTAGGATCGGGATACGAGCAGTACTTC	NA	TRBV6-1	TRBJ2-7	NA
CAISEGTGDYEQYF	TGTGCCATCAGTGAGGGGACAGGGGACTACGAGCAGTACTTC	NA	TRBV10-3	TRBJ2-7	TRBD1
CASSETSGGFQETQYF	TGTGCCAGTAGCGAGACTAGCGGGGGGTTCCAAGAGACCCAGTACTTC	NA	TRBV19	TRBJ2-5	TRBD2
CASSTLRGEETQYF	TGTGCCAGCAGCACACTACGGGGGGAAGAGACCCAGTACTTC	NA	TRBV5-8	TRBJ2-5	TRBD2
CASSQGRTPANYGYTF	TGCGCCAGCAGTCAAGGCAGAACCCCAGCTAACTATGGCTACACCTTC	NA	TRBV23-1	TRBJ1-2	NA
CASSPRGGLAGGQTQYF	TGTGCCAGCAGCCCTCGAGGGGGACTAGCGGGGGGACAGACCCAGTACTTC	NA	TRBV9	TRBJ2-5	TRBD2
CSADTGGEHGYTF	TGCAGCGCCGACACGGGAGGGGAACATGGCTACACCTTC	once	TRBV29-1	TRBJ1-2	NA
CASSQDGGGTDTQYF	TGTGCCAGCAGCCAAGATGGAGGGGGCACAGATACGCAGTATTTT	few	TRBV4-2	TRBJ2-3	NA
CASSPSYEQYF	TGTGCCAGCAGCCCTTCTTACGAGCAGTACTTC	NA	TRBV11-2	TRBJ2-7	NA